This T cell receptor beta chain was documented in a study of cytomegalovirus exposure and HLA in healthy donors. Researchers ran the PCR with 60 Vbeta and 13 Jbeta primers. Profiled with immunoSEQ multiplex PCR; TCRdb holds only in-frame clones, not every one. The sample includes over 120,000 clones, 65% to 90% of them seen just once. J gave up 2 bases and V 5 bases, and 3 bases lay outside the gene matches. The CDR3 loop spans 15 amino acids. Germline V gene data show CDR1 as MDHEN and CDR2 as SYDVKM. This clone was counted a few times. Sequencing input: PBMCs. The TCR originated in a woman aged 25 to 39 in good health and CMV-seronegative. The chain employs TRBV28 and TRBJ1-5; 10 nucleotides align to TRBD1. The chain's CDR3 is CASSRDRGGNQPQHF. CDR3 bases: TGTGCCAGCAGTAGGGACAGGGGAGGCAATCAGCCCCAGCATTTT.